Listed below are T cell receptor beta chains from one sample, sequenced in a study of shared clonotypes between healthy human individuals. Measured with immunoSEQ multiplex PCR; TCRdb has only the in-frame clones, and not every one. Of roughly 220,000 clones in the sample, just over 65% were seen once. The material sequenced was memory CD4+ T cells sorted from blood. The receptors derive from a man aged 30-40 years in good health. CDR3s include the opening cysteine and the closing phenylalanine or tryptophan. A D gene is named only where the DNA matches it firmly. The size entry is marked missing in some rows and otherwise reads once, few, many or a size class.

d_gene	abundance	v_gene	j_gene	CDR3nt	CDR3aa
NA	NA	TRBV16	TRBJ2-7	TGTGCCAGCAGCCCCGAGCCTACTAGTCGCCAGTACTTC	CASSPEPTSRQYF
TRBD1	NA	TRBV7-2	TRBJ1-4	TGTGCCAGCAGCTTAACCGGGACAGTGGAAAAACTGTTTTTT	CASSLTGTVEKLFF
NA	NA	TRBV5-1	TRBJ1-4	TGCGCCAGCAGCCCGCAACAGGATGAAAAACTGTTTTTT	CASSPQQDEKLFF
NA	NA	TRBV6-5	TRBJ1-5	TGTGCCAGCAAACCCGGGCAATCTCTGCCCCAGCATTTT	CASKPGQSLPQHF
NA	NA	TRBV7-9	TRBJ2-5	TGTGCCAGCAGCTGGCTAGATGGGACCCAGTACTTC	CASSWLDGTQYF
NA	few	TRBV10-3	TRBJ2-2	TGTGCCATCAGCCCAGGGGCTAAAACCGGGGAGCTGTTTTTT	CAISPGAKTGELFF
NA	NA	TRBV6-5	TRBJ2-3	TGTGCCTCCAAAAGAGGAGGGGTAACCCCAGATACGCAGTATTTT	CASKRGGVTPDTQYF
NA	NA	TRBV5-4	TRBJ2-2	TGTGCCAGCAGCCCCCCGGGGAGACAGGCCGGGGAGCTGTTTTTT	CASSPPGRQAGELFF
TRBD1	NA	TRBV6-6	TRBJ1-1	TGTGCCAGCAGTGACAGGGGGAACACTGAAGCTTTCTTT	CASSDRGNTEAFF
NA	NA	TRBV19	TRBJ2-3	TGTGCCAGTAGTACGGTTGGCGGGACAGATACGCAGTATTTT	CASSTVGGTDTQYF
TRBD2	once	TRBV29-1	TRBJ2-3	TGCAGCGCAGGACTAGTGACAGATACGCAGTATTTT	CSAGLVTDTQYF
NA	NA	TRBV7-2	TRBJ2-7	TGTGCCAGCAGCTCTCAAATTAGGGGGTTGGGCTACGAGCAGTACTTC	CASSSQIRGLGYEQYF
TRBD2	NA	TRBV25-1	TRBJ2-3	TGTGCCAGCAGTGCGGGTCGTGGACTAGCGGGATATATAGATACGCAGTATTTT	CASSAGRGLAGYIDTQYF
NA	NA	TRBV20-1	TRBJ2-3	TGCAGTGCTTGGAGAGATACGCAGTATTTT	CSAWRDTQYF
TRBD1	NA	TRBV28	TRBJ1-1	TGTGCCAGCAAGTTAGGGGGCGATGATACTGAAGCTTTCTTT	CASKLGGDDTEAFF
TRBD2	NA	TRBV28	TRBJ2-5	TGTGCCAGCAGTAATAGACTAGCGGGAGAGACCCAGTACTTC	CASSNRLAGETQYF
TRBD2	NA	TRBV15	TRBJ2-1	TGTGCCACCAGGGGCGGGAGCTCCTACAATGAGCAGTTCTTC	CATRGGSSYNEQFF
NA	many	TRBV28	TRBJ2-7	TGTGCCAGCAGTGGCCGGGCCAGGGGCCCCTACGAGCAGTACTTC	CASSGRARGPYEQYF
TRBD1	NA	TRBV10-1	TRBJ2-5	TGCGCCAGCAGTGCCAGGGGGCAAGAGACCCAGTACTTC	CASSARGQETQYF
TRBD2	NA	TRBV28	TRBJ2-1	TGTGCCACCGATCTAGCGGGAGGTCCCTACAATGAGCAGTTCTTC	CATDLAGGPYNEQFF
NA	few	TRBV10-3	TRBJ2-3	TGTGCCATCAGTGTCGGGGGGCTCCCCACAGATACGCAGTATTTT	CAISVGGLPTDTQYF
NA	once	TRBV6-1	TRBJ2-7	TGTGCCAGCAGTGATTGGTACGGCTACGAGCAGTACTTC	CASSDWYGYEQYF
TRBD1	few	TRBV5-1	TRBJ2-1	TGCGCCAGCAGCCTGACCGGGACAGACAATGAGCAGTTCTTC	CASSLTGTDNEQFF
TRBD1	NA	TRBV5-4	TRBJ1-1	TGTGCCAGCAGCCCCCAAGGCGGGACAGAGGAGATTGCTTTCTTT	CASSPQGGTEEIAFF
NA	once	TRBV4-1	TRBJ1-4	TGCGCCAGCAGGGATAGGGGGGCTCCAACTAATGAAAAACTGTTTTTT	CASRDRGAPTNEKLFF
TRBD2	NA	TRBV28	TRBJ2-7	TGTGCCAGCACCACTAGCGGGAGGGCCTACTTC	CASTTSGRAYF
NA	NA	TRBV7-9	TRBJ1-3	TGTGCCGGTTCCTCTGGAAACACCATATATTTT	CAGSSGNTIYF
TRBD1	NA	TRBV11-2	TRBJ2-2	TGTGCCAGCAGCCCCTCGTGGGACAGGAGCCCCGGGGAGCTGTTTTTT	CASSPSWDRSPGELFF
NA	NA	TRBV7-6	TRBJ2-4	TGTGCCAGCAGCTTAGCGCGACGGCAGGGGGCCAAAAACATTCAGTACTTC	CASSLARRQGAKNIQYF
NA	NA	TRBV6-5	TRBJ1-1	TGTGCCAGCAGTTACTCGAGTAGGGTTGACACTGAAGCTTTCTTT	CASSYSSRVDTEAFF